Below are 21 T cell receptor beta chains sequenced from a single sample in a study of blood T cell repertoires in COVID-19. The assay was immunoSEQ multiplex PCR, and TCRdb's table has in-frame clones only and misses some. This sample carries around 94,000 clones, 65% to 90% of them seen once, and the ten largest clones take over 1.5%. Sequencing was carried out using peripheral blood. The source of these receptors is an elderly man with acute or convalescent COVID-19.

This clone was seen a single time. This sequence joins TRBV6-2 or TRBV6-3 and TRBJ2-7, with a weak D call TRBD2 (6 bases). Germline V gene data show CDR1 as MNHEY and CDR2 as SVGEGT. The CDR3 spans 16 residues. The V end was cut by 4 bases, the J end by 4 bases, with 20 bases between. CDR3 protein: CASSSTFDSSGYEQYF. CDR3 in DNA: TGTGCCAGCAGTTCCACCTTCGACAGTAGCGGTTACGAGCAGTACTTC.

V is TRBV6-5 and J is TRBJ1-5, with TRBD1 as a possible D gene (5 bases). In germline, CDR1 is MNHEY, CDR2 SVGAGI. This CDR3 spans 14 amino acids. Trimming shortened V by 7 bases and J by 2 bases, and 12 bases separated the two germline ends. In DNA, the CDR3 is TGTGCCAGCACAACATGGGGGGGCAATCAGCCCCAGCATTTT. This translates into CASTTWGGNQPQHF.

The rearrangement links TRBV6-5 to TRBJ1-6, with 8 bases fitting TRBD1. J lost 9 bases, V lost 6 bases, and 10 bases had no gene match. The CDR3 extends over 15 amino acids. Germline CDR1 MNHEY, CDR2 SVGAGI. DNA of the CDR3: TGTGCCAGCAGCCAGGGGGGGACAGGCCGTTCACCCCTCCACTTT. It specifies CASSQGGTGRSPLHF.

The rearrangement joins TRBV18 to TRBJ1-2; D might be TRBD1 (6 bases). This CDR3 is 18 amino acids long. CDR1 is KGHSH, CDR2 LQKENI, per germline. V shed 2 bases and J shed 1 base, with 20 bases lying between them. CDR3 protein: CASSPRRDIRENNYGYTF. Written as DNA, the CDR3 is TGTGCCAGCTCACCAAGACGGGACATACGGGAAAATAACTATGGCTACACCTTC.

V usage is TRBV5-5 and J usage is TRBJ2-7; 14 nucleotides line up with TRBD2. The ends lost 3 bases at V and 6 bases at J; junction bases unmatched: 5. CDR1 and CDR2 from the germline V gene are SGHKS and YYEKEE (reference sequence). This CDR3 region has 15 residues. In DNA form, the CDR3 reads TGTGCCAGCAGCTCAAGACTAGCGGGAGGGTTCGAGCAGTACTTC. Its protein product is CASSSRLAGGFEQYF.

In its sample, this clone was seen once. The chain combines TRBV3-1 (or the pseudogene TRBV3-2) with TRBJ2-2, with TRBD1 matching over 8 bases. After removal of 4 bases from V and 10 bases from J, the junction contained 11 bases not matched to a gene. This CDR3 is built from 15 residues. CDR1 LGHDT and CDR2 YNNKEL come from the germline V gene (reference sequence). CDR3 in amino acids: CASSLKTGVNAELFF. The CDR3 DNA is TGTGCCAGCAGCCTTAAGACAGGGGTCAATGCGGAGCTGTTTTTT.

This chain joins TRBV9 and TRBJ2-7; D is possibly TRBD2 (5 bases). Germline CDR1 reads SGDLS; CDR2 reads YYNGEE. The CDR3 covers 13 residues. V dropped 0 bases and J dropped 3 bases, with 7 bases sitting between them. The CDR3 loop reads CASSVATSYEQYF. Here the CDR3 DNA reads TGTGCCAGCAGCGTAGCCACTAGCTACGAGCAGTACTTC. The variable domain in full, with the rest retrieved from reference TRBV9 and TRBJ2-7, is DSGVTQTPKHLITATGQRVTLRCSPRSGDLSVYWYQQSLDQGLQFLIQYYNGEERAKGNILERFSAQQFPDLHSELNLSSLELGDSALYFCASSVATSYEQYFGPGTRLTVT.

Many counts were recorded for this clone. The chain's CDR3 is CASSLGSSYNSPLHF. CDR3 coding DNA: TGTGCCAGCAGTTTGGGGAGCTCCTATAATTCACCCCTCCACTTT. The chain is built from TRBV27 and TRBJ1-6; D unresolved. Deletions cut 3 bases from V and 0 bases from J, with 6 bases between. CDR3 length: 15 amino acids. The V gene's germline CDR1 is MNHEY and CDR2 SMNVEV (reference sequence).

This chain connects TRBV19 to TRBJ1-1, with D unresolved. The CDR3 sequence is 15 residues long. The germline CDR1 and CDR2 sequences are LNHDA and SQIVND (reference sequence). The germline V and J ends were trimmed by 0 bases and 7 bases, with 15 bases remaining between them. As DNA, the CDR3 is TGTGCCAGTAGTATAGATCTTGGGGTTGGAGGTGAAGCTTTCTTT. It translates to CASSIDLGVGGEAFF.

V gene TRBV2 combines with J gene TRBJ2-3; 7 nucleotides match TRBD2. Germline V gene lookup returns CDR1 SNHLY and CDR2 FYNNEI. V lost 8 bases and J lost 1; bases outside the gene matches: 3. The CDR3 has 13 residues. DNA of the CDR3: TGTGCCAGCGCTAGCGGCCGCACAGATACGCAGTATTTT. Residues: CASASGRTDTQYF.

The rearrangement links TRBV7-2 to TRBJ1-2; TRBD1 is a possible D gene (6 bases). V was shortened by 5 bases and J by 0 bases, with 7 bases between the two germline ends. The CDR3 has 13 residues. Germline V CDR1 and CDR2: SGHTA, FQGNSA. DNA for the CDR3: TGTGCCAGCAGCCGGGACACTAACTATGGCTACACCTTC. Encoded protein: CASSRDTNYGYTF.

This rearrangement joins TRBV7-2 to TRBJ2-3; D is undetermined. Trimming shortened V by 2 bases and J by 2 bases, and 8 bases separated the two germline ends. The CDR3 sequence is 14 residues long. The germline V gene has CDR1 SGHTA and CDR2 FQGNSA. The CDR3: CASSLSQVTDTQYF. The CDR3 DNA reads TGTGCCAGCAGCTTAAGCCAGGTCACAGATACGCAGTATTTT. Filled out from reference TRBV7-2 and TRBJ2-3, the complete variable domain reads GAGVSQSPSNKVTEKGKDVELRCDPISGHTALYWYRQSLGQGLEFLIYFQGNSAPDKSGLPSDRFSAERTGGSVSTLTIQRTQQEDSAVYLCASSLSQVTDTQYFGPGTRLTVL.

CDR3 coding DNA: TGTGCCACCAGCAGAGATATAGGGAGATTGGACACCATATATTTT. It translates to CATSRDIGRLDTIYF. This chain joins TRBV15 and TRBJ1-3; unclear D gene. CDR1 is LNHNV, CDR2 YYDKDF, per germline (reference sequence). The CDR3 sequence is 15 residues long. V dropped 0 bases and J dropped 8 bases, with 14 bases sitting between them.

The genes are TRBV5-4 and TRBJ2-6; TRBD1 is a possible D gene (5 bases). V lost 0 bases and J lost 2, with 9 bases in between. The V gene's germline CDR1 is SGHNT and CDR2 YYREEE (reference sequence). The CDR3 runs 16 residues. CDR3 sequence reads: CASSLVGRAGANVLTF. The CDR3 coding sequence is TGTGCCAGCAGCTTGGTGGGCAGGGCTGGGGCCAACGTCCTGACTTTC.

This rearrangement joins TRBV7-8 to TRBJ2-7; 9 bases match TRBD2. CDR1 is SGHVS, CDR2 FQNEAQ, per germline. Trimming cost V 0 bases and J 0 bases; bases outside gene matches: 6. The CDR3 is 17 residues long. The CDR3 nucleotides are TGTGCCAGCAGCTTAGCGCTAAGTAGCGGGAGCTCCTACGAGCAGTACTTC. Its translation is CASSLALSSGSSYEQYF.

This clone was recorded only once. V gene TRBV7-2 combines with J gene TRBJ1-1; TRBD1 is a possible D gene (5 bases). Germline lookup yields CDR1 SGHTA and CDR2 FQGNSA. V was clipped by 4 bases and J by 1 base, with 7 bases between them. CDR3 size: 13 residues. The CDR3 bases are TGTGCCAGCAGCTCAACAGGGAACACTGAAGCTTTCTTT. This translates into CASSSTGNTEAFF.

The chain links TRBV4-2 to TRBJ1-2, with TRBD1 matching 7 bases. With V trimmed by 3 bases and J by 0 bases, 4 bases remained unmatched. The CDR3 is 15 amino acids. The germline V gene has CDR1 LGHNA and CDR2 YNFKEQ. CDR3 protein: CASSHTGTANYGYTF. CDR3 bases: TGTGCCAGCAGCCATACAGGGACAGCTAACTATGGCTACACCTTC.

The chain has TRBV6-1 and TRBJ2-7; tentatively, D is TRBD1 (5 bases). V lost 2 bases to trimming and J lost 7 bases, with 9 bases between them. CDR1 and CDR2 (germline): MNHNS, SASEGT. There are 12 residues in the CDR3. CDR3 region: CASSELGREQYF. The CDR3 nucleotides read TGTGCCAGCAGTGAATTGGGGCGGGAGCAGTACTTC.

V is TRBV6-5 and J is TRBJ2-1; 11 nucleotides agree with TRBD2. CDR1 is MNHEY, CDR2 SVGAGI, per germline. Trimming took 10 bases from V and 7 from J; bases not matched to a gene: 9. This CDR3 region has 14 residues. CDR3 protein: CATATSGRWNEQFF. The CDR3 nucleotides are TGTGCCACCGCCACTAGCGGGAGATGGAATGAGCAGTTCTTC.

In this sample, this clone turned up a few times. This chain uses TRBV7-2 with TRBJ2-7; D is uncertain. V lost 2 bases to trimming and J lost 5 bases, with 4 bases between them. This CDR3 is 11 amino acids long. Germline CDR1 is SGHTA and CDR2 is FQGNSA. The CDR3 nucleotides are TGTGCCAGCAGCTTACTCCACGAGCAGTACTTC. Translated, it gives CASSLLHEQYF. The complete variable domain, with remaining parts taken from reference TRBV7-2 and TRBJ2-7, reads GAGVSQSPSNKVTEKGKDVELRCDPISGHTALYWYRQSLGQGLEFLIYFQGNSAPDKSGLPSDRFSAERTGGSVSTLTIQRTQQEDSAVYLCASSLLHEQYFGPGTRLTVT.

This clone was observed a handful of times. The rearrangement links TRBV20-1 to TRBJ2-5; D is unclear. The germline V gene encodes CDR1 DFQATT and CDR2 SNEGSKA (reference sequence). The CDR3 is 10 amino acids. The V gene lost 7 bases and the J gene lost 1 base, with 4 bases spanning the gap. This chain's CDR3 is CSGSQETQYF. The CDR3 DNA sequence: TGCAGTGGCAGCCAAGAGACCCAGTACTTC.